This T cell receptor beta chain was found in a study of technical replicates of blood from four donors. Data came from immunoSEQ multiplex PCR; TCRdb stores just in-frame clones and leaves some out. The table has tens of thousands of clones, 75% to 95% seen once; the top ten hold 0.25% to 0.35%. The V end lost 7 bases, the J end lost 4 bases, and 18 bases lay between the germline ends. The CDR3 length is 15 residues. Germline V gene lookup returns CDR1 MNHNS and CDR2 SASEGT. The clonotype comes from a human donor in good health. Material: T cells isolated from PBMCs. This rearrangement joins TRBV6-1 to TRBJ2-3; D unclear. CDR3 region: CASNRFPEASDTQYF. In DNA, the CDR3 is TGTGCCAGCAACCGTTTTCCTGAGGCCTCAGATACGCAGTATTTT.